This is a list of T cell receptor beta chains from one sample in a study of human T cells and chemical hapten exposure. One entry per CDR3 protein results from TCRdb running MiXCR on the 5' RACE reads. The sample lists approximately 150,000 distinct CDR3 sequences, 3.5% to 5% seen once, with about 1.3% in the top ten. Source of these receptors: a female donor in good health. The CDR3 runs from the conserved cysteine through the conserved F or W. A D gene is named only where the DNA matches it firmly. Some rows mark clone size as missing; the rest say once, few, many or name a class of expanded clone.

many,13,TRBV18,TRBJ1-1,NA,CASSSATNTEAFF,TGTGCCAGCTCATCCGCGACGAACACTGAAGCTTTCTTT
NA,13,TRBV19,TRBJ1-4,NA,CASSILRGPKLFF,TGTGCCAGTAGTATACTTCGGGGGCCCAAACTGTTTTTT
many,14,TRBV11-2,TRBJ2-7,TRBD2,CASSYYGGASEQYF,TGTGCCAGCAGCTATTACGGGGGGGCCTCCGAGCAGTACTTC
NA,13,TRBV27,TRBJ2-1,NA,CASSHTSGLRQFF,TGTGCCAGCAGTCATACCTCGGGACTGAGGCAGTTCTTC
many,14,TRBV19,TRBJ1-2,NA,CASSASQGHRGYTF,TGTGCCAGTAGTGCCTCGCAGGGGCATCGGGGCTACACCTTC
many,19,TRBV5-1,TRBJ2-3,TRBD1,CASSRTTMGQTISTDTQYF,TGCGCCAGCAGCCGAACAACCATGGGACAGACAATTAGCACAGATACGCAGTATTTT
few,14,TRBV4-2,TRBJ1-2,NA,CASSQETGDYGYTF,TGTGCCAGCAGCCAAGAAACAGGTGACTATGGCTACACCTTC
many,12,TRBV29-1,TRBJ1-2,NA,CSVEFQGRGYTF,TGCAGCGTTGAATTCCAGGGGAGAGGCTACACCTTC
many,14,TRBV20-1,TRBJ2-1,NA,CSARDRWLSDEQFF,TGCAGTGCTAGAGATCGGTGGCTTTCCGATGAGCAGTTCTTC
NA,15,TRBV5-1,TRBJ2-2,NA,CASSSRTECGGELFF,TGCGCCAGCAGCTCACGGACAGAGTGTGGCGGGGAGCTGTTTTTT
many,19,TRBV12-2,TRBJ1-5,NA,CASRLIPDMDVTGNQPQHF,TGTGCAAGTCGCTTAATCCCGGACATGGATGTGACGGGCAATCAGCCCCAGCATTTT
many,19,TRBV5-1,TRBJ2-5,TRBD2,CASSFGWLAAAEGQETQYF,TGCGCCAGCAGCTTTGGGTGGCTAGCGGCGGCCGAGGGCCAAGAGACCCAGTACTTC
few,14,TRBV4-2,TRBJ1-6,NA,CASSQVGGGSPLHF,TGTGCCAGCAGCCAGGTGGGCGGAGGTTCACCCCTCCACTTT
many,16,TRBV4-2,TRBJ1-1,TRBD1,CASSQDPGTGGTEAFF,TGTGCCAGCAGCCAAGATCCGGGGACAGGGGGGACTGAAGCTTTCTTT
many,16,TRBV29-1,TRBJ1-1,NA,CSVCVGTLSMNTEAFF,TGCAGCGTTTGCGTAGGGACACTTTCCATGAACACTGAAGCTTTCTTT
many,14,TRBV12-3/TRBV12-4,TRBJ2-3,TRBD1,CASSVTGTPDTQYF,TGTGCCAGCAGTGTGACAGGGACCCCAGATACGCAGTATTTT
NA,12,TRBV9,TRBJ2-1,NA,CASSPSSDEQFF,TGTGCCAGCAGTCCAAGTAGCGATGAGCAGTTCTTC
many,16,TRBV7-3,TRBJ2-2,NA,CASSPRDGGRTGELFF,TGTGCCAGCAGCCCCCGAGATGGAGGGCGCACCGGGGAGCTGTTTTTT
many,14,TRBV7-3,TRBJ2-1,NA,CATGDGVKGNEQFF,TGTGCCACCGGGGACGGGGTGAAGGGGAATGAGCAGTTCTTC
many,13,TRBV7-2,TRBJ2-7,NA,CASSPGGEVEQYF,TGTGCCAGCAGCCCTGGGGGCGAAGTCGAGCAGTACTTC
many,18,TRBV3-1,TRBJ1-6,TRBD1,CASSLRAGQGAKNSPLHF,TGTGCCAGCAGCCTCCGCGCGGGACAGGGGGCGAAAAATTCACCCCTCCACTTT
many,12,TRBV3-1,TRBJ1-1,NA,CASSRKEYEAFF,TGTGCCAGCAGCCGGAAGGAATACGAAGCTTTCTTT